The 7 T cell receptor beta chains given below trace back to one sample, sequenced in a study of T cell repertoires in cytomegalovirus infection. Each CDR3 protein gets one entry after TCRdb re-called the reads with MiXCR. The table has over 90,000 distinct CDR3 sequences, about 15% seen once. Sequenced input: PBMCs. The origin of the receptors is a human donor in good health (CMV status not recorded). Some clones in this sample may be carry-over from other donors' samples.

The chain joins TRBV6-5 to TRBJ2-1, with a tentative D call TRBD1 (6 bases). The CDR3 has 14 amino acids. The V end was cut by 2 bases, the J end by 8 bases, with 13 bases between. Germline CDR1 reads MNHEY; CDR2 reads SVGAGI. Here the CDR3 DNA reads TGTGCCAGCAGTTACACAGGGTCGGTCGATGAGCAGTTCTTC. This translates into CASSYTGSVDEQFF.

This rearrangement joins TRBV7-2 to TRBJ1-1; D unclear. The CDR3 extends over 14 amino acids. V was clipped by 5 bases and J by 4 bases, with 14 bases between them. CDR1 and CDR2 from the germline V gene are SGHTA and FQGNSA. The CDR3 spells CASSPNAEGTEAFF. CDR3 bases: TGTGCCAGCAGCCCTAACGCGGAGGGCACTGAAGCTTTCTTT.

This clonotype was counted a few times. V is TRBV20-1 and J is TRBJ1-1, with TRBD1 matching 7 bases. Germline lookup yields CDR1 DFQATT and CDR2 SNEGSKA (reference sequence). With V trimmed by 7 bases and J by 2 bases, 4 bases remained unmatched. The CDR3 is 12 residues long. The CDR3 coding sequence is TGCAGTGTGTACAGGGGAAACACTGAAGCTTTCTTT. This translates into CSVYRGNTEAFF.

This clonotype has a handful of counts. The CDR3 loop is CASSIQAQGYEQFF. CDR3 DNA: TGCGCCAGCAGCATCCAAGCCCAGGGCTATGAGCAGTTCTTC. The gene calls are TRBV5-1 and TRBJ2-1; weak D call: TRBD1 (5 bases). Germline V gene sequence: CDR1 SGHRS, CDR2 YFSETQ. The CDR3 consists of 14 residues. V dropped 4 bases and J dropped 8 bases, with 16 bases sitting between them.

On this clonotype: Given a much more abundant clone one base away, this may be a read error. The V and J genes are TRBV12-3 or TRBV12-4 and TRBJ2-7; TRBD1 aligns across 7 bases. The CDR3 extends over 14 amino acids. The CDR3 nucleotides are TGTGCCCGCAGCAAAGACAGGGTGCGGTACGAGCAGTACTTC. As protein: CARSKDRVRYEQYF.

The chain combines TRBV24-1 with TRBJ2-1; the D is unclear. This CDR3 region has 12 residues. CDR1 and CDR2 (germline): KGHDR, SFDVKD. V gave up 3 bases and J gave up 6 bases, with 5 bases separating them. CDR3 bases: TGTGCCACCAGTGATCCCCGCAATGAGCAGTTCTTC. This codes for CATSDPRNEQFF.

This clonotype occurred many times. V gene TRBV4-1 combines with J gene TRBJ2-3, with a tentative D call TRBD1 (6 bases). The CDR3 is made up of 15 amino acids. CDR1 MGHRA and CDR2 YSYEKL come from the germline V gene. V was clipped by 1 base and J by 3 bases, with 11 bases between them. CDR3 DNA sequence: TGCGCCAGCAGCCAAGTCAGCCAGGGGACAGATACGCAGTATTTT. This codes for CASSQVSQGTDTQYF.